Below are 18 T cell receptor beta chains sequenced from a single sample in a study of blood T cell repertoires in COVID-19. This table comes from immunoSEQ multiplex PCR, and its TCRdb copy is limited to in-frame clones, with some not included. Among roughly 70,000 clones listed, approximately 92% were seen once. Specimen: peripheral blood. The receptor source for this set is an older man with acute or convalescent COVID-19.

The chain employs TRBV5-1 and TRBJ2-3; weak D call: TRBD1 (6 bases). This CDR3 is 14 amino acids long. The germline gives CDR1 SGHRS, CDR2 YFSETQ. V lost 4 bases to trimming and J lost 2 bases, with 11 bases between them. Here the CDR3 reads CASSQGHITDTQYF. The CDR3 coding sequence is TGCGCCAGCAGCCAGGGACACATCACAGATACGCAGTATTTT.

This clone showed up just a few times. The chain recombines TRBV30 with TRBJ1-2; D is perhaps TRBD1 (6 bases). This CDR3 is built from 15 residues. The V end lost 0 bases, the J end lost 5 bases, and 16 bases lay between the germline ends. Germline values: CDR1 GTSNPN, CDR2 SVGIG (reference sequence). As DNA, the CDR3 is TGTGCCTGGAGTGTACGACAGGACGTACTGTATGGCTACACCTTC. Translating it yields CAWSVRQDVLYGYTF.

V is TRBV19 and J is TRBJ2-5; weak D call: TRBD1 (5 bases). Trimming removed 8 bases from V and 1 base from J, with 11 bases in between. The CDR3 spans 13 residues. The germline V gene encodes CDR1 LNHDA and CDR2 SQIVND (reference sequence). CDR3 nucleotides: TGTGCCAGTTCGGACACTGGCCAAGAGACCCAGTACTTC. The encoded protein is CASSDTGQETQYF. Combining the CDR3 with reference TRBV19 and TRBJ2-5 gives the whole variable domain DGGITQSPKYLFRKEGQNVTLSCEQNLNHDAMYWYRQDPGQGLRLIYYSQIVNDFQKGDIAEGYSVSREKKESFPLTVTSAQKNPTAFYLCASSDTGQETQYFGPGTRLLVL.

The V gene is TRBV30, the J gene TRBJ1-3; D unresolved. The CDR3 is made up of 13 amino acids. CDR1 GTSNPN and CDR2 SVGIG come from the germline V gene (reference sequence). The V end lost 2 bases, the J end lost 2 bases, and 7 bases lay between the germline ends. CDR3: CAWSSSTGNTIYF. The CDR3 DNA follows: TGTGCCTGGAGTTCGAGCACTGGAAACACCATATATTTT.

This clone was seen just once. The rearrangement uses TRBV5-6 and TRBJ2-7, with unresolved D. Trimming stripped 4 bases from V and 2 bases from J, with 10 bases between. The CDR3 loop spans 13 amino acids. Germline CDR1 reads SGHDT; CDR2 reads YYEEEE. CDR3 nucleotides: TGTGCCAGCAGCCGAGTCCGGGCCTACGAGCAGTACTTC. This gives the protein CASSRVRAYEQYF.

The V call is TRBV2, the J call TRBJ2-3; no firm D call. This CDR3 is built from 13 residues. Looked up from germline, CDR1 is SNHLY and CDR2 is FYNNEI. Trimming removed 7 bases at V and 2 bases at J, with 10 bases between. The chain's CDR3 is CASNGPFTDTQYF. CDR3 coding DNA: TGTGCCAGCAATGGGCCCTTCACAGATACGCAGTATTTT.

The genes are TRBV30 and TRBJ1-1; D possibly corresponds to TRBD1 (6 bases). The V end was cut by 1 base, the J end by 5 bases, with 17 bases between. This CDR3 contains 15 residues. From germline, CDR1 is GTSNPN and CDR2 SVGIG (reference sequence). The CDR3 here is CAWSEDGGAQTEAFF. In DNA, the CDR3 is TGTGCCTGGAGTGAGGATGGGGGGGCCCAAACTGAAGCTTTCTTT.

The genes are TRBV5-5 and TRBJ2-5, with 9 positions matching TRBD2. The V segment lost 0 bases and the J segment 9 bases; nucleotides outside the gene matches: 9. The V gene's germline CDR1 is SGHKS and CDR2 YYEKEE (reference sequence). The CDR3 consists of 15 residues. The CDR3 here is CASSLDSGGSGAQYF. The CDR3 bases are TGTGCCAGCAGCTTGGATAGCGGGGGCTCCGGGGCCCAGTACTTC.

The gene calls are TRBV30 and TRBJ2-2; D ambiguous. Germline V gene data show CDR1 as GTSNPN and CDR2 as SVGIG (reference sequence). V dropped 2 bases and J dropped 5 bases, with 6 bases sitting between them. This CDR3 comprises 12 residues. The CDR3 DNA sequence: TGTGCCTGGAGTCTCTATACCGGGGAGCTGTTTTTT. Encoded protein: CAWSLYTGELFF.

The rearrangement links TRBV27 to TRBJ1-2; TRBD1 might be the D (6 bases). V lost 1 base and J 10 bases, leaving 19 bases between the germline ends. CDR1 is MNHEY and CDR2 is SMNVEV in the germline V gene (reference sequence). The CDR3 loop spans 15 amino acids. The CDR3 nucleotides read TGTGCCAGCAGTTTATTCGGCAGGGGATTTATCGACTACACCTTC. Residues: CASSLFGRGFIDYTF.

This clone appeared once. J is TRBJ2-3 and V is TRBV21-1; TRBD2 was called by the table and not checked on the DNA. TRBV21-1 is flagged as a pseudogene. The CDR3 covers 17 residues. CDR3 coding DNA: TGTGCCAGCAGCAAAAAAAGCTCGGGGGGGAATACAGATACGCAGTATTTT. It codes for CASSKKSSGGNTDTQYF.

The chain uses TRBV19 and TRBJ2-7, with 11 bases matching TRBD1. V lost 8 bases to trimming and J lost 5 bases; unmatched junction nucleotides: 2. Germline assignment: CDR1 LNHDA and CDR2 SQIVND (reference sequence). The CDR3 is 12 amino acids. CDR3 residues: CASGTGGNEQYF. DNA of the CDR3: TGTGCCAGTGGGACAGGGGGAAACGAGCAGTACTTC.

This chain joins TRBV5-4 and TRBJ2-7, with 11 bases that match TRBD1. Germline V CDR1 and CDR2: SGHNT, YYREEE (reference sequence). V dropped 4 bases and J dropped 4; count of bases not matched to a gene: 7. The CDR3 runs to 15 residues. In DNA, the CDR3 is TGTGCCAGCAGCCAAGAAGGACAGGGGGCGTACGAGCAGTACTTC. Amino acids: CASSQEGQGAYEQYF.

The gene calls are TRBV7-8 and TRBJ1-1; TRBD1 agrees at 7 bases. V shed 5 bases and J 5 bases; nucleotides not matched to a gene: 8. The CDR3 loop spans 14 amino acids. The germline V gene encodes CDR1 SGHVS and CDR2 FQNEAQ. The CDR3 spells CASSLDRARTEAFF. The DNA for the CDR3 is TGTGCCAGCAGCCTCGACAGGGCTAGGACTGAAGCTTTCTTT.

The V call is TRBV28, the J call TRBJ1-2, with TRBD1 identical over 9 bases. CDR3 length: 15 residues. Unmatched junction bases numbered 9, after V lost 2 bases and J lost 8 bases. Germline values: CDR1 MDHEN, CDR2 SYDVKM. The chain's CDR3 is CASSLPDRGRQGYTF. In DNA form, the CDR3 reads TGTGCCAGCAGTTTACCGGACAGGGGAAGGCAGGGCTACACCTTC.

The chain couples TRBV7-2 to TRBJ2-7; TRBD2 matches at 9 bases. Germline assignment: CDR1 SGHTA and CDR2 FQGNSA. V lost 6 bases and J lost 4; bases outside the gene matches: 7. This CDR3 has 14 amino acids. In DNA, the CDR3 is TGTGCCAGCAGTCCGACTAGCGGAGTATACGAGCAGTACTTC. This sequence encodes CASSPTSGVYEQYF.

V and J are TRBV30 and TRBJ1-3, with D unresolved. This CDR3 region has 14 residues. Trimming removed 0 bases at V and 4 bases at J, with 10 bases between. Germline V CDR1 and CDR2: GTSNPN, SVGIG (reference sequence). The CDR3 spells CAWSVSGYGNTIYF. CDR3 nucleotide sequence: TGTGCCTGGAGTGTTTCCGGGTACGGAAACACCATATATTTT.

This chain links TRBV5-1 with TRBJ2-5; 10 bases align to TRBD1. This CDR3 region has 15 residues. CDR1 and CDR2 from the germline V gene are SGHRS and YFSETQ. The ends lost 4 bases at V and 5 bases at J; junction bases unmatched: 8. CDR3 residues: CASSPGQGNFETQYF. Here the CDR3 DNA reads TGCGCCAGCAGCCCGGGACAGGGGAATTTCGAGACCCAGTACTTC. Full variable domain (rest looked up from reference TRBV5-1 and TRBJ2-5): KAGVTQTPRYLIKTRGQQVTLSCSPISGHRSVSWYQQTPGQGLQFLFEYFSETQRNKGNFPGRFSGRQFSNSRSEMNVSTLELGDSALYLCASSPGQGNFETQYFGPGTRLLVL.